These 12 T cell receptor beta chains were sequenced from one sample in a study of T cells after yellow fever vaccination (dated by TCRdb to 2018 to 2020). The library was obtained by 5' RACE. These reads were obtained on an Illumina HiSeq 2500. Clones were called with MiXCR by TCRdb after fastp trimmed the public reads at Q25, and only in-frame beta chains were retained. Duplicate CDR3 protein sequences are folded into a single record with the most common DNA and genes. Recorded for this sample are about 240,000 distinct CDR3 sequences; 6% to 7.5% of them occurred a single time. About 0.9% of the sample is taken by the ten largest. The sample's treatment or condition label, decoded: live attenuated yellow fever vaccine strain. The sequencing used CD4+ T cells sorted from PBMCs, collected 15 days after the yellow fever booster vaccination. These receptors all come from a man aged 25 to 40 who received the YFV17D yellow fever vaccine.

This clonotype was detected many times. The chain couples TRBV7-9 to TRBJ2-7, with TRBD1 matching over 7 bases. J lost 7 bases, V lost 7 bases, and 13 bases had no gene match. The CDR3 covers 14 residues. Germline CDR1 is SEHNR and CDR2 is FQNEAQ (reference sequence). CDR3 nucleotide sequence: TGTGCCAGCACCACATGGGACAGTGTCGGAGAGCAGTACTTC. Its translation is CASTTWDSVGEQYF.

This clonotype was found many times. The CDR3 nucleotides read TGTGCCAGCAGTTTAGCGCGGCAGGGACAAGGCTACACCTTC. Translated: CASSLARQGQGYTF. The chain couples TRBV12-3 or TRBV12-4 to TRBJ1-2; TRBD1 might be the D (6 bases). This CDR3 comprises 14 residues. V lost 0 bases and J 8 bases, leaving 13 bases between the germline ends.

The chain joins TRBV5-6 to TRBJ1-4, with D uncertain. The CDR3 contains 16 residues. The V end was cut by 4 bases, the J end by 7 bases, with 20 bases between. The germline V gene encodes CDR1 SGHDT and CDR2 YYEEEE. The CDR3 loop is CASSPARQGKAEKLFF. CDR3 bases: TGTGCCAGCAGCCCCGCCCGCCAAGGGAAGGCTGAAAAACTGTTTTTT.

Ten or more counts support this clonotype. The chain is built from TRBV12-3 or TRBV12-4 and TRBJ1-2; D might be TRBD1 (5 bases). Trimming left V 2 bases short and J 9 bases short, with 13 bases between. The CDR3 loop spans 13 amino acids. The CDR3 sequence: CASSLTPGGSYTF. CDR3 nucleotide sequence: TGTGCCAGCAGTTTAACCCCCGGGGGGAGCTACACCTTC.

A few counts support this clonotype. With a much larger clone just one base away, this may be a read error. This chain uses TRBV6-5 with TRBJ1-1; TRBD1 might be the D (5 bases). The CDR3 contains 11 residues. Germline-derived CDR1 and CDR2 are MNHEY and SVGAGI. Here the CDR3 DNA reads TGTCCCAGCAGTCAGGGTATAGAAGCTTTCTTT. This translates into CPSSQGIEAFF.

This clonotype was detected a few times. The chain has TRBV24-1 and TRBJ2-3; no firm D call. Trimming took 0 bases from V and 7 from J, leaving 4 bases between them. In germline, CDR1 is KGHDR, CDR2 SFDVKD. The CDR3 sequence is 12 residues long. This CDR3 reads CATSDLRYTQYF. The CDR3 bases are TGTGCCACCAGTGATTTGAGATATACGCAGTATTTT.

In its sample, this clonotype was seen a few times. The chain links TRBV6-1 to TRBJ2-3; 10 bases are shared with TRBD2. CDR3 length equals 15 residues. J gave up 1 base and V 5 bases, and 3 bases lay outside the gene matches. CDR1 is MNHNS, CDR2 SASEGT, per germline. The CDR3 nucleotides read TGTGCCAGCAGTAAAGGACTAGCGGGCACAGATACGCAGTATTTT. This sequence encodes CASSKGLAGTDTQYF.

Ten or more counts support this clonotype. This chain joins TRBV5-1 and TRBJ2-2; 13 bases match TRBD2. CDR3 length: 16 residues. V was pared by 5 bases and J by 1 base, with 2 bases of the junction left unmatched. CDR1 and CDR2 (germline): SGHRS, YFSETQ. The CDR3 DNA sequence: TGCGCCAGCAGTAGGACTAGCGGGAGGAACACCGGGGAGCTGTTTTTT. It yields the protein CASSRTSGRNTGELFF.

The rearrangement joins TRBV4-2 to TRBJ2-2; the D is unclear. CDR3 size: 12 residues. The germline gives CDR1 LGHNA, CDR2 YNFKEQ. The ends were cut back, 4 bases at V and 7 bases at J, with 7 bases in the middle. The CDR3 DNA reads as TGTGCCAGCAGCCGCTTGAACGGGGAGCTGTTTTTT. It yields the protein CASSRLNGELFF.

This clonotype came up a few times. In DNA, the CDR3 is TGCAGATCACTCGGGGGGGAGGAAGCTTTCTTT. Its translation: CRSLGGEEAFF. The chain combines TRBV20-1 with TRBJ1-1, with D tentatively TRBD1 (5 bases). CDR1 and CDR2 from the germline V gene are DFQATT and SNEGSKA (reference sequence). CDR3 length: 11 residues.

This clonotype was picked up a small number of times. The chain couples TRBV4-2 to TRBJ2-6; the match to TRBD2 covers 13 bases. Germline CDR1 is LGHNA and CDR2 is YNFKEQ. The CDR3 length is 19 residues. V dropped 0 bases and J dropped 0; count of bases not matched to a gene: 2. The CDR3 region is CASSQEGLAGISGANVLTF. The DNA for the CDR3 is TGTGCCAGCAGCCAAGAGGGACTAGCGGGAATCTCTGGGGCCAACGTCCTGACTTTC.

This clonotype was counted between two and nine times. V and J are TRBV20-1 and TRBJ2-7; D gene uncertain. Germline V lookup: CDR1 DFQATT, CDR2 SNEGSKA (reference sequence). Trimming shortened V by 1 base and J by 11 bases, and 6 bases separated the two germline ends. The CDR3 covers 9 residues. This chain's CDR3 is CSARAYEYF. CDR3 coding DNA: TGCAGTGCTAGAGCTTACGAGTACTTC.